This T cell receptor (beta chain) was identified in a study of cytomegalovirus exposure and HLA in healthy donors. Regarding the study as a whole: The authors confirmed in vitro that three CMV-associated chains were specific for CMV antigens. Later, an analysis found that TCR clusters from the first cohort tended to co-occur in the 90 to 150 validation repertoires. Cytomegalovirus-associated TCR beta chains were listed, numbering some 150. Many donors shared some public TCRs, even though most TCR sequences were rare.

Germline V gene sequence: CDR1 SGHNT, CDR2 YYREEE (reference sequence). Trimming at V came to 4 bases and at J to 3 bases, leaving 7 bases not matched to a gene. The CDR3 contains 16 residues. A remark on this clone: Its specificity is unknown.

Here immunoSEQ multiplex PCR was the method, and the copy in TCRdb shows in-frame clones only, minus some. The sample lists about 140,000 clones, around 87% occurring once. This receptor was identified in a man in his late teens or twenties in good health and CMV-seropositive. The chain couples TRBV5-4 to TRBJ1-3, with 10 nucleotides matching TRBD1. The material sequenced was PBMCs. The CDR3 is CASSTGDRGIGNTIYF. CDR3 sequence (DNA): TGTGCCAGCAGCACCGGGGACAGGGGTATTGGAAACACCATATATTTT.